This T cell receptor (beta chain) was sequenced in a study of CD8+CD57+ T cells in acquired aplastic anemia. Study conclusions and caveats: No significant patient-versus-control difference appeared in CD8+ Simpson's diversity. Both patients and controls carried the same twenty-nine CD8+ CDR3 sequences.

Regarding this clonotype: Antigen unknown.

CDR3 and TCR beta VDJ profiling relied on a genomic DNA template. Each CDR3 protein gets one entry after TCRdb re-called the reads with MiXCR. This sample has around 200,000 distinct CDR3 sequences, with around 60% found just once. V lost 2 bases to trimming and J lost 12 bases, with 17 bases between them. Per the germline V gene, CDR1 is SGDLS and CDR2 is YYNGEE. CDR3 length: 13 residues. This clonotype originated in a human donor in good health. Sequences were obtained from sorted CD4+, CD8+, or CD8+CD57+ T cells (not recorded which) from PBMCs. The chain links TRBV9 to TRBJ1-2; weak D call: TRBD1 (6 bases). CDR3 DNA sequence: TGTGCCAGCAGCGTTACGGGGGCTCCTGGAAACACCTTC. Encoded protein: CASSVTGAPGNTF.